These 10 T cell receptor beta chains were sequenced from one sample in a study of T-cell memory formation after mild COVID-19. TCRdb re-called the 5' RACE reads through MiXCR, storing one row per CDR3 protein. The sample consists of 250,000 or so distinct CDR3 sequences, under 20% of them appearing once. Sequencing used PBMCs or a T cell subset sorted from them (not recorded which). These receptors were obtained from a man between 18 and 35 years old who had mild COVID-19 (a few samples of this study predate the infection). Cell type and time point are not known.

The sample holds a few counts of this clonotype. The chain is built from TRBV13 and TRBJ2-7; TRBD2 aligns across 13 bases. CDR3 length: 15 amino acids. V lost 6 bases and J lost 2; bases outside the gene matches: 4. Germline values: CDR1 PRHDT, CDR2 FYEKMQ (reference sequence). CDR3 coding DNA: TGTGCCAGCAGGGAGGGGACTAGCGGGGCCTACGAGCAGTACTTC. It specifies CASREGTSGAYEQYF.

This clonotype was detected a few times. This rearrangement joins TRBV15 to TRBJ1-6; tentatively, D is TRBD1 (6 bases). Germline CDR1 and CDR2: LNHNV and YYDKDF (reference sequence). This CDR3 has 15 amino acids. With 5 bases removed from V and 9 bases from J, the gap between germline ends came to 17 bases. CDR3 amino acids: CATSGGGDGSSPLHF. CDR3 DNA sequence: TGTGCCACCAGCGGGGGCGGCGACGGGAGTTCACCCCTCCACTTT. The whole variable domain, remainder taken from reference TRBV15 and TRBJ1-6, is DAMVIQNPRYQVTQFGKPVTLSCSQTLNHNVMYWYQQKSSQAPKLLFHYYDKDFNNEADTPDNFQSRRPNTSFCFLDIRSPGLGDTAMYLCATSGGGDGSSPLHFGNGTRLTVT.

The rearrangement uses TRBV29-1 and TRBJ1-1; D gene unclear. CDR1 SQVTM and CDR2 ANQGSEA come from the germline V gene. The V end lost 3 bases, the J end lost 7 bases, and 9 bases lay between the germline ends. The CDR3 runs to 11 residues. This chain's CDR3 is CSVDIGFEAFF. CDR3 nucleotides: TGCAGCGTTGATATTGGGTTTGAAGCTTTCTTT. Looking up the rest from reference TRBV29-1 and TRBJ1-1 gives the full variable domain: SAVISQKPSRDICQRGTSLTIQCQVDSQVTMMFWYRQQPGQSLTLIATANQGSEATYESGFVIDKFPISRPNLTFSTLTVSNMSPEDSSIYLCSVDIGFEAFFGQGTRLTVV.

This sequence joins TRBV7-3 and TRBJ2-1, with D maybe TRBD2 (7 bases). V lost 5 bases and J 7 bases, leaving 21 bases between the germline ends. This CDR3 region has 16 residues. CDR1 and CDR2 from the germline V gene are SGHTA and FQGTGA. The CDR3 region is CASSPEGGSSNNEQFF. The DNA for the CDR3 is TGTGCCAGCAGCCCGGAGGGGGGGAGCTCGAATAATGAGCAGTTCTTC.

This clonotype occurred a few times. J is TRBJ1-2 and V is TRBV6-5, with D unresolved. Trimming took off 8 bases at V and 3 bases at J, with 13 bases between the two ends. The V gene's germline CDR1 is MNHEY and CDR2 SVGAGI. CDR3 length: 13 amino acids. The CDR3 bases are TGTGCCAGCTCCAGGTTCGGGGACTATGGCTACACCTTC. This gives the protein CASSRFGDYGYTF.

The chain recombines TRBV4-1 with TRBJ2-3; D not resolved. The germline V and J ends were trimmed by 0 bases and 0 bases, with 10 bases remaining between them. This CDR3 contains 16 residues. The germline V gene encodes CDR1 MGHRA and CDR2 YSYEKL. CDR3 amino acids: CASSQEESLSTDTQYF. CDR3 bases: TGCGCCAGCAGCCAAGAAGAGTCCTTGAGCACAGATACGCAGTATTTT.

This clonotype was observed a few times. The chain links TRBV5-1 to TRBJ2-7; TRBD1 matches at 10 bases. The J segment lost 5 bases and the V segment lost 1 base, leaving 6 bases of the junction unmatched. Germline loops: CDR1 SGHRS, CDR2 YFSETQ. The CDR3 extends over 15 amino acids. CDR3 DNA sequence: TGCGCCAGCAGCTTGTCCGGGACAGGGGTACACGAGCAGTACTTC. Protein sequence: CASSLSGTGVHEQYF.

This clonotype was counted ten times or more. The rearrangement uses TRBV11-2 and TRBJ2-1, with 7 bases fitting TRBD2. The CDR3 extends over 14 amino acids. Unmatched junction bases numbered 3, after V lost 3 bases and J lost 4 bases. Germline V lookup: CDR1 SGHAT, CDR2 FQNNGV. CDR3 loop: CASSLSGVYNEQFF. The CDR3, as DNA: TGTGCCAGCAGCTTGAGCGGGGTTTACAATGAGCAGTTCTTC.

The CDR3 reads CASSLDSFNQPQHF. The CDR3 bases are TGTGCCAGCTCACTAGACAGCTTCAATCAGCCCCAGCATTTT. V usage is TRBV18 and J usage is TRBJ1-5, with D possibly matching TRBD1 (5 bases). Trimming took 4 bases from V and 3 from J, leaving 10 bases between them. Germline loops: CDR1 KGHSH, CDR2 LQKENI. The length of the CDR3 is 14 residues.

This chain connects TRBV11-2 to TRBJ1-6; 8 bases are shared with TRBD1. Germline assignment: CDR1 SGHAT and CDR2 FQNNGV. The V gene end was trimmed by 6 bases and the J gene end by 6 bases; junction bases not matched to a gene: 10. This CDR3 contains 16 residues. The CDR3 DNA follows: TGTGCCAGCAGACCGGGACAGGTCCTTTCTAATTCACCCCTCCACTTT. This codes for CASRPGQVLSNSPLHF.